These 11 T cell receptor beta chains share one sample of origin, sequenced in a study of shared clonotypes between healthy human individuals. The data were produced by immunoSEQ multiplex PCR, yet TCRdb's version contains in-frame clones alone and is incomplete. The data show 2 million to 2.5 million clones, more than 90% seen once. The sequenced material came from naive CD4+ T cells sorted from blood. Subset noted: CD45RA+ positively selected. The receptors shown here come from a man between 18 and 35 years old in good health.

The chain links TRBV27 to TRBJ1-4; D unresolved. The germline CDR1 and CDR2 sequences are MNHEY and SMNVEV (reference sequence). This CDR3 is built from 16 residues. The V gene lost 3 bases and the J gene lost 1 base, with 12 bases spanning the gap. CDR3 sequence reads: CASSFTTRGTNEKLFF. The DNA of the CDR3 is TGTGCCAGCAGTTTTACGACCCGAGGAACTAATGAAAAACTGTTTTTT.

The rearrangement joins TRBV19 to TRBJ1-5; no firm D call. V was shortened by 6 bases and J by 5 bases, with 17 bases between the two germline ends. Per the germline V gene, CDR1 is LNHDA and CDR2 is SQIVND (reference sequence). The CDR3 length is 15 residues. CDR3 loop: CASRPPRELDQPQHF. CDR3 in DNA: TGTGCCAGTAGACCCCCAAGAGAGCTGGATCAGCCCCAGCATTTT.

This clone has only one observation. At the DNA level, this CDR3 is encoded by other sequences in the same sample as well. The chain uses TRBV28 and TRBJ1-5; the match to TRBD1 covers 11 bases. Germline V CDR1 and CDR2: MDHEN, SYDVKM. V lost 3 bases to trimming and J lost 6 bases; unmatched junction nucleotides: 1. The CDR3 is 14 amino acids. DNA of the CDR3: TGTGCCAGCAGTTTGGGGACAGGGGGTCAGCCCCAGCATTTT. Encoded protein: CASSLGTGGQPQHF.

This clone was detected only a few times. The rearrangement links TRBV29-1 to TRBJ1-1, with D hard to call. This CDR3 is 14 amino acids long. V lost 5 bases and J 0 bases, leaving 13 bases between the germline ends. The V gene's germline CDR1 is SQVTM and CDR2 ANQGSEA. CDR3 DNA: TGCAGCGTTCACCGAAGTAACATGAACACTGAAGCTTTCTTT. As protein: CSVHRSNMNTEAFF.

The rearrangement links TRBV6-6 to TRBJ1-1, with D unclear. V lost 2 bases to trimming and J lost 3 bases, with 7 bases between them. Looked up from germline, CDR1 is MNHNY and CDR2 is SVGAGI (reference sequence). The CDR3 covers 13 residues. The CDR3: CASSYRRDTEAFF. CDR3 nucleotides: TGTGCCAGCAGTTACCGCCGGGACACTGAAGCTTTCTTT.

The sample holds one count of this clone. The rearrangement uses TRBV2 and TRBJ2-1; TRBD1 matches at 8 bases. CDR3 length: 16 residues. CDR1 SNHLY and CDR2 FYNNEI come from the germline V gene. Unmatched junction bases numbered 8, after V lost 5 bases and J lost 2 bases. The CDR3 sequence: CASSRTGLVPYNEQFF. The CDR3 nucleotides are TGTGCCAGCAGTAGGACAGGGTTAGTCCCCTACAATGAGCAGTTCTTC.

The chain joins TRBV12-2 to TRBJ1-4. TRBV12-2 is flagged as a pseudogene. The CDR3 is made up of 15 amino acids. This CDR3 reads CASRYTVRGNEKLFF. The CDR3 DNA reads TGTGCAAGTCGCTATACCGTTCGGGGTAATGAAAAACTGTTTTTT.

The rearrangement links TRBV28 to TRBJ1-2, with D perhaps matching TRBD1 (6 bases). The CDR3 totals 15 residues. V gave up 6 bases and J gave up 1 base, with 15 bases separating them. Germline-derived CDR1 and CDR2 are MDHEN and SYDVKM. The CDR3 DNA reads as TGTGCCAGCAGATTCACAGGGAGATTTAACTATGGCTACACCTTC. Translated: CASRFTGRFNYGYTF.

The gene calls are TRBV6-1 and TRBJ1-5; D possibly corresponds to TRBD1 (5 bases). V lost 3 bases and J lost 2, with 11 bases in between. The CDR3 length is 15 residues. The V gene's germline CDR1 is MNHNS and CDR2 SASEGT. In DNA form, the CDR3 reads TGTGCCAGCAGTGAGGGCAGCAGGGGCAATCAGCCCCAGCATTTT. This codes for CASSEGSRGNQPQHF.

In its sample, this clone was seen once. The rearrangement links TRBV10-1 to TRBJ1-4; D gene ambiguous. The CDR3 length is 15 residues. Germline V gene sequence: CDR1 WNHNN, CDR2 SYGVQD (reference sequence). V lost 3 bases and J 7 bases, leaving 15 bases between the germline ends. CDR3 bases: TGCGCCAGCAGTGAAGGTAGTGGACGAACTGAAAAACTGTTTTTT. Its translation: CASSEGSGRTEKLFF.

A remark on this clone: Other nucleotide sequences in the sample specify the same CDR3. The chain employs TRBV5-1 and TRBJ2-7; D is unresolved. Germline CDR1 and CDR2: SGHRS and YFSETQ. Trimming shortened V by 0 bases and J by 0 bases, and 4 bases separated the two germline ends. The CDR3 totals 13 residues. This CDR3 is CASSLDLSYEQYF. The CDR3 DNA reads TGCGCCAGCAGCTTGGACCTCTCCTACGAGCAGTACTTC.